Below, 25 T cell receptor beta chains from the same sample are listed, as sequenced in a study of shared clonotypes between healthy human individuals. Data came from immunoSEQ multiplex PCR; TCRdb stores just in-frame clones and leaves some out. The repertoire includes a few million clones, more than 90% of them detected once, and more than 0.1% sits in the top ten. The sequenced sample consisted of naive CD4+ T cells sorted from blood. Stated subset: CD45RA+ positively selected. The receptors here all came from a man aged 18-30 years in good health.

The rearrangement links TRBV7-3 to TRBJ2-1, with 7 bases matching TRBD2. This CDR3 comprises 13 residues. The junction had 4 bases not matched to a gene; V was cut back by 5 bases and J by 6 bases. Germline CDR1 is SGHTA and CDR2 is FQGTGA. CDR3 nucleotide sequence: TGTGCCAGCAGCGTAGGGACTACCAATGAGCAGTTCTTC. Protein sequence: CASSVGTTNEQFF.

V and J are TRBV4-1 and TRBJ2-5, with D perhaps matching TRBD2 (5 bases). The V and J ends lost 4 bases and 5 bases respectively, with 11 bases between them. Germline lookup yields CDR1 MGHRA and CDR2 YSYEKL. The CDR3 is 13 residues long. CDR3 region: CASSRGLLETQYF. CDR3 coding DNA: TGCGCCAGCAGCCGAGGACTCCTGGAGACCCAGTACTTC.

This clone appeared once. The rearrangement links TRBV7-2 to TRBJ1-5; D not certain. Germline CDR1 reads SGHTA; CDR2 reads FQGNSA. V lost 5 bases and J 4 bases, leaving 9 bases between the germline ends. CDR3 length: 13 amino acids. The CDR3 loop reads CASSQISNQPQHF. DNA for the CDR3: TGTGCCAGCAGCCAAATAAGTAATCAGCCCCAGCATTTT.

This chain connects TRBV7-8 to TRBJ1-5; no firm D call. The CDR3 consists of 13 residues. The germline gives CDR1 SGHVS, CDR2 FQNEAQ. Trimming stripped 6 bases from V and 3 bases from J, with 9 bases between. For the CDR3, the DNA is TGTGCCAGCAGGGGCCGGCTCAATCAGCCCCAGCATTTT. Protein: CASRGRLNQPQHF.

The gene calls are TRBV30 and TRBJ2-3; 13 bases map to TRBD2. Germline V lookup: CDR1 GTSNPN, CDR2 SVGIG (reference sequence). The V segment lost 2 bases and the J segment 11 bases; nucleotides outside the gene matches: 7. This CDR3 is 14 amino acids long. The CDR3 is CAWSPLAGGPGQYF. DNA of the CDR3: TGTGCCTGGAGTCCACTAGCGGGAGGGCCTGGGCAGTATTTT. Based on the CDR3 plus reference TRBV30 and TRBJ2-3, the full variable domain is SQTIHQWPATLVQPVGSPLSLECTVEGTSNPNLYWYRQAAGRGLQLLFYSVGIGQISSEVPQNLSASRPQDRQFILSSKKLLLSDSGFYLCAWSPLAGGPGQYFGPGTRLTVL.

This clone was seen once. The chain carries TRBV16 and TRBJ1-6, with D uncertain. CDR3 length: 16 residues. Trimming cost V 4 bases and J 2 bases, with 12 bases left between them. CDR1 and CDR2 (germline): KGHSY, FQNENV. The CDR3 reads CASSRSLRPYNSPLHF. Here the CDR3 DNA reads TGTGCCAGCAGCCGGTCACTGCGGCCCTATAATTCACCCCTCCACTTT.

Here the CDR3 DNA reads TGTGCCAGCAGTGAGGCCGTAGGGAGGACCGGGGAGCTGTTTTTT. This sequence encodes CASSEAVGRTGELFF. The chain joins TRBV6-1 to TRBJ2-2; a weak D match, TRBD2 (6 bases). The V gene's germline CDR1 is MNHNS and CDR2 SASEGT. The CDR3 loop spans 15 amino acids. V was shortened by 3 bases and J by 5 bases, with 13 bases between the two germline ends.

The rearrangement uses TRBV11-3 and TRBJ2-1; 8 positions match TRBD1. After removal of 5 bases from V and 0 bases from J, the junction contained 6 bases not matched to a gene. CDR1 SGHNT and CDR2 YENEEA come from the germline V gene. CDR3 size: 16 residues. The CDR3 protein is CASSPRTGSSYNEQFF. In DNA form, the CDR3 reads TGTGCCAGCAGCCCCCGGACAGGGAGCTCCTACAATGAGCAGTTCTTC.

The V call is TRBV5-6, the J call TRBJ1-1; D is uncertain. The germline gives CDR1 SGHDT, CDR2 YYEEEE. V gave up 3 bases and J gave up 4 bases, with 10 bases separating them. This CDR3 comprises 13 residues. CDR3 in DNA: TGTGCCAGCAGCTGGTTGGGAGGCACTGAAGCTTTCTTT. Translating it yields CASSWLGGTEAFF.

Notes on this clone: Other DNA sequences in this specimen translate into the identical CDR3. V gene TRBV20-1 combines with J gene TRBJ2-1; D ambiguous. In germline, CDR1 is DFQATT, CDR2 SNEGSKA (reference sequence). This CDR3 region has 10 residues. The germline V and J ends were trimmed by 2 bases and 8 bases, with 4 bases remaining between them. The CDR3 sequence is CSARRDEQFF. The CDR3 DNA is TGCAGTGCTAGACGCGATGAGCAGTTCTTC.

The V and J genes are TRBV28 and TRBJ1-2; D possibly corresponds to TRBD1 (5 bases). There are 15 residues in the CDR3. Germline loops: CDR1 MDHEN, CDR2 SYDVKM. Trimming cost V 5 bases and J 4 bases, with 17 bases left between them. The CDR3 DNA reads as TGTGCCAGCAGTCCCGGGACCGTAGTTACCTATGGCTACACCTTC. Its protein is CASSPGTVVTYGYTF.

The chain links TRBV19 to TRBJ1-1; 9 nucleotides match TRBD1. The CDR3 length is 18 residues. V dropped 0 bases and J dropped 1; count of bases not matched to a gene: 9. CDR1 is LNHDA, CDR2 SQIVND, per germline (reference sequence). The CDR3 sequence is CASSIDRGQGGGNTEAFF. CDR3 nucleotides: TGTGCCAGTAGTATAGATCGGGGACAGGGAGGCGGGAACACTGAAGCTTTCTTT.

The chain uses TRBV30 and TRBJ2-3; either TRBD1 or TRBD2 may fit D (6 bases each). Germline CDR1 reads GTSNPN; CDR2 reads SVGIG (reference sequence). V was shortened by 4 bases and J by 4 bases, with 12 bases between the two germline ends. This CDR3 comprises 13 residues. The CDR3 loop is CAWTGAGADTQYF. In nucleotides, the CDR3 is TGTGCCTGGACGGGGGCCGGGGCAGATACGCAGTATTTT.

This sequence joins TRBV7-9 and TRBJ2-7, with D unresolved. Between the trimmed V and J ends, which lost 2 bases and 0 bases, there was a span of 11 bases. This CDR3 is built from 15 residues. CDR1 is SEHNR and CDR2 is FQNEAQ in the germline V gene (reference sequence). The chain's CDR3 is CASSLSRLSSYEQYF. Here the CDR3 DNA reads TGTGCCAGCAGCTTATCACGGCTGAGCTCCTACGAGCAGTACTTC.

As for this clone: The same CDR3 also results from other DNA sequences found in this sample. The rearrangement uses TRBV7-2 and TRBJ1-2; weak D call: TRBD1 (6 bases). Trimming pared 5 bases from V and 5 bases from J, leaving 9 bases between. Germline CDR1 is SGHTA and CDR2 is FQGNSA. The CDR3 spans 12 residues. The CDR3 nucleotides read TGTGCCAGCAGCCTGGACAGTTATGGCTACACCTTC. It codes for CASSLDSYGYTF. The full variable domain, rest sourced from reference TRBV7-2 and TRBJ1-2, is GAGVSQSPSNKVTEKGKDVELRCDPISGHTALYWYRQSLGQGLEFLIYFQGNSAPDKSGLPSDRFSAERTGGSVSTLTIQRTQQEDSAVYLCASSLDSYGYTFGSGTRLTVV.

This chain uses TRBV2 with TRBJ1-3; D not resolved. This CDR3 region has 18 residues. Trimming removed 4 bases at V and 0 bases at J, with 19 bases between. In germline, CDR1 is SNHLY, CDR2 FYNNEI. CDR3 coding DNA: TGTGCCAGCAGTGGGTTGGCGGAGGCCCCAAACTCTGGAAACACCATATATTTT. Translation gives CASSGLAEAPNSGNTIYF.

This clone was seen a single time. J is TRBJ2-7 and V is TRBV6-1; perhaps TRBD2 as D (5 bases). The V gene lost 8 bases and the J gene lost 7 bases, with 18 bases spanning the gap. Germline CDR1 and CDR2: MNHNS and SASEGT. The CDR3 consists of 13 residues. CDR3 nucleotides: TGTGCCAGCTCCGGGTCATGGACGGGGGAGCAGTACTTC. This translates into CASSGSWTGEQYF.

The CDR3, as DNA: TGTGCCAGCAGGGCCATAGGGGGACTAGCGGGAGACGAGCAGTACTTC. This encodes CASRAIGGLAGDEQYF. This sequence joins TRBV9 and TRBJ2-7, with 14 bases fitting TRBD2. Germline V lookup: CDR1 SGDLS, CDR2 YYNGEE. This CDR3 is 16 amino acids long. The V gene end was trimmed by 5 bases and the J gene end by 5 bases; junction bases not matched to a gene: 9.

The chain combines TRBV6-1 with TRBJ2-5; TRBD1 matches at 7 bases. Trimming removed 4 bases from V and 5 bases from J; junction bases left unmatched: 7. In germline, CDR1 is MNHNS, CDR2 SASEGT. The CDR3 has 14 amino acids. CDR3 coding DNA: TGTGCCAGCAGTGCACAGGGGTTTCAGGAGACCCAGTACTTC. Protein product: CASSAQGFQETQYF.

The chain combines TRBV27 with TRBJ1-4; D is possibly TRBD1 (5 bases). This CDR3 contains 14 residues. V lost 8 bases, J lost 11 bases, and 21 bases lay in between. The germline gives CDR1 MNHEY, CDR2 SMNVEV (reference sequence). The CDR3 loop reads CASGDTGVLAKLFF. The CDR3 coding sequence is TGTGCCAGCGGTGACACGGGGGTCCTTGCTAAACTGTTTTTT.

The rearrangement links TRBV4-2 to TRBJ2-7, with D possibly being TRBD2 (5 bases). The CDR3 covers 14 residues. Germline V gene lookup returns CDR1 LGHNA and CDR2 YNFKEQ. The V end was cut by 1 base, the J end by 7 bases, with 14 bases between. The CDR3 nucleotides read TGTGCCAGCAGCCAAGGAACGAATTCGGGGGAGCAGTACTTC. Translated: CASSQGTNSGEQYF.

The J gene is TRBJ1-1, the V gene TRBV29-1; no clear D gene. The CDR3 contains 14 residues. Deletions cut 4 bases from V and 1 base from J, with 13 bases between. The V gene's germline CDR1 is SQVTM and CDR2 ANQGSEA. The DNA for the CDR3 is TGCAGCGTTGTTACAGCCCTGGGGAACACTGAAGCTTTCTTT. Translation: CSVVTALGNTEAFF.

This clone showed up just once. The chain is built from TRBV7-9 and TRBJ2-7; TRBD1 aligns across 10 bases. Unmatched junction bases numbered 8, after V lost 5 bases and J lost 4 bases. The CDR3 covers 15 residues. The germline V gene has CDR1 SEHNR and CDR2 FQNEAQ (reference sequence). In DNA, the CDR3 is TGTGCCAGCAGCCTACAGACAGGGGGCATATACGAGCAGTACTTC. Residues: CASSLQTGGIYEQYF.

The chain employs TRBV7-6 and TRBJ1-3; 8 bases fit TRBD1. The CDR3 loop spans 16 amino acids. V shed 5 bases, J shed 0 bases, and the junction held 6 bases outside the gene matches. The germline V gene encodes CDR1 SGHVS and CDR2 FNYEAQ. The CDR3 loop is CASSPGTGISGNTIYF. DNA for the CDR3: TGTGCCAGCAGCCCCGGGACAGGAATCTCTGGAAACACCATATATTTT.

V gene TRBV6-5 combines with J gene TRBJ2-3; 10 bases line up with TRBD1. This CDR3 region has 14 residues. Germline loops: CDR1 MNHEY, CDR2 SVGAGI. V trimming: 6 bases; J trimming: 14 bases; junction bases outside the gene matches: 14. The CDR3 reads CASRTGGASGFLYF. In DNA form, the CDR3 reads TGTGCCAGCAGGACAGGGGGCGCGAGCGGATTTTTGTATTTT.